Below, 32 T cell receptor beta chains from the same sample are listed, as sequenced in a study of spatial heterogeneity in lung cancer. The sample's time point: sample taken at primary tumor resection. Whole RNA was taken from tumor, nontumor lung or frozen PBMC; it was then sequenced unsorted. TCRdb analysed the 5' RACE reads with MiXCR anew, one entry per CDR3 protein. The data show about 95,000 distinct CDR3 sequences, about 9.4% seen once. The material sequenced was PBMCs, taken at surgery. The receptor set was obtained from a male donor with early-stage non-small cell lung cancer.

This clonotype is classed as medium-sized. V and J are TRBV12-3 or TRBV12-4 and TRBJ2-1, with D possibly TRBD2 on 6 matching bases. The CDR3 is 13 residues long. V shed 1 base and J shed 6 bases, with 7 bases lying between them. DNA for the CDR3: TGTGCCAGCAGTTTAGGCGGGGTCAATGAGCAGTTCTTC. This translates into CASSLGGVNEQFF.

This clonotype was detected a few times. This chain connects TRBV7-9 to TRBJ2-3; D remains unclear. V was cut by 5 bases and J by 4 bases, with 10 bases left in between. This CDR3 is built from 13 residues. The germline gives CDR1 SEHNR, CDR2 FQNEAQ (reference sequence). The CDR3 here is CASSARGPDTQYF. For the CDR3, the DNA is TGTGCCAGCAGCGCCCGTGGTCCAGATACGCAGTATTTT.

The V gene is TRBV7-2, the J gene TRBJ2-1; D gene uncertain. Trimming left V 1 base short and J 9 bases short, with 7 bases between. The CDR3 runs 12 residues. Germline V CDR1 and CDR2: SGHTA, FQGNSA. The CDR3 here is CASSLEALEQFF. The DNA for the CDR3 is TGTGCCAGCAGCTTAGAGGCGCTTGAGCAGTTCTTC.

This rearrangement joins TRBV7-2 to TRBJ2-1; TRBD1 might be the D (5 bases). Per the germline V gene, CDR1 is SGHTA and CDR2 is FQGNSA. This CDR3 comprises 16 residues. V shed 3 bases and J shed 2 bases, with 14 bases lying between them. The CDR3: CASSFRERGTYNEQFF. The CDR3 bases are TGTGCCAGCAGCTTCCGAGAAAGGGGAACCTACAATGAGCAGTTCTTC.

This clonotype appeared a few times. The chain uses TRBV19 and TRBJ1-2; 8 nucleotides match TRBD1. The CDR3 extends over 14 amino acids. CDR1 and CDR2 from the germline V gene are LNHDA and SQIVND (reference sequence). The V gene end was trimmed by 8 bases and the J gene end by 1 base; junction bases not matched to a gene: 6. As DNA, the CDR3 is TGTGCCAGTCGATGGACAGGGAATAACTATGGCTACACCTTC. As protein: CASRWTGNNYGYTF.

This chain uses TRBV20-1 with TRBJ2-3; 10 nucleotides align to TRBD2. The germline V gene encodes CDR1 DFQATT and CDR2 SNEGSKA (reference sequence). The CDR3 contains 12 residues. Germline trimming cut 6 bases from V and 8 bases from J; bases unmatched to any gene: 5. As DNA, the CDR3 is TGCAGTGCAAGCGGGAGGGCGGCTACGCAGTATTTT. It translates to CSASGRAATQYF.

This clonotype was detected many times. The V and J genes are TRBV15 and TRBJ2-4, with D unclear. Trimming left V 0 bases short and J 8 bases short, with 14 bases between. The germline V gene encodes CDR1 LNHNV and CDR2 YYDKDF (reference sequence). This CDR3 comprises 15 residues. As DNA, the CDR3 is TGTGCCACCAGCAGAGATGGTGTTCAGTTCGACATTCAGTACTTC. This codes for CATSRDGVQFDIQYF.

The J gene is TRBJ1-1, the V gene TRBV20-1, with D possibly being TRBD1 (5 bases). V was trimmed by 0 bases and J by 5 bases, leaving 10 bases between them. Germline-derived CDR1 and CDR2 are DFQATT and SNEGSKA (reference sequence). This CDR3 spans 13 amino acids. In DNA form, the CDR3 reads TGCAGTGCTAGAGATCCCGACAGAACTGAAGCTTTCTTT. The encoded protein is CSARDPDRTEAFF.

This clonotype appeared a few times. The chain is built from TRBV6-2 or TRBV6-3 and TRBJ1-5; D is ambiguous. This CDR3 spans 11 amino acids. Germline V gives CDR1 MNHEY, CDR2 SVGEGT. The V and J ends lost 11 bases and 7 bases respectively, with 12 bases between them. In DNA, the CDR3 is TGTGCCCACCCGCTAGACCAGCCCCAGCATTTT. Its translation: CAHPLDQPQHF.

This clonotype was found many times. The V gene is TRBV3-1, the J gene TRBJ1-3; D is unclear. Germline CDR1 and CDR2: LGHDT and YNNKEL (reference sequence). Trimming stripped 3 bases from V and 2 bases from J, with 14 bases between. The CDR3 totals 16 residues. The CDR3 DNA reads TGTGCCAGCAGCCAGACACGAGGAGGCACTGGAAACACCATATATTTT. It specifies CASSQTRGGTGNTIYF.

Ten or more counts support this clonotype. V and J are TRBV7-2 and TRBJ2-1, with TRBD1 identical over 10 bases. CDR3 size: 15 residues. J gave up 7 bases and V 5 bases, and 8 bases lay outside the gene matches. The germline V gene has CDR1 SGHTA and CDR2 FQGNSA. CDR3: CASSPDRGLGNEQFF. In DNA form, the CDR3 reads TGTGCCAGCAGCCCCGACAGGGGGCTCGGGAATGAGCAGTTCTTC. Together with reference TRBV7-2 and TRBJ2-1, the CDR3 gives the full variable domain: GAGVSQSPSNKVTEKGKDVELRCDPISGHTALYWYRQSLGQGLEFLIYFQGNSAPDKSGLPSDRFSAERTGGSVSTLTIQRTQQEDSAVYLCASSPDRGLGNEQFFGPGTRLTVL.

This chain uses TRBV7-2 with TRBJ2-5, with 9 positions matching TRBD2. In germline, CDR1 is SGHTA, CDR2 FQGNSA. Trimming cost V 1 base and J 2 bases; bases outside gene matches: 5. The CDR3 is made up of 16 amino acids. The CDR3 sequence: CASSLGATSGQETQYF. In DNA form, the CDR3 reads TGTGCCAGCAGCTTAGGGGCGACTAGCGGACAAGAGACCCAGTACTTC.

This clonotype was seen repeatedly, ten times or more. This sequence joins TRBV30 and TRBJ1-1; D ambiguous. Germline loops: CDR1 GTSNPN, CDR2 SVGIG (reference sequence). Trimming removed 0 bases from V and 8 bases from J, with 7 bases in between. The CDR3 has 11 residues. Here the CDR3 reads CAWSVLAEAFF. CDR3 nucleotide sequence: TGTGCCTGGAGTGTATTGGCAGAAGCTTTCTTT.

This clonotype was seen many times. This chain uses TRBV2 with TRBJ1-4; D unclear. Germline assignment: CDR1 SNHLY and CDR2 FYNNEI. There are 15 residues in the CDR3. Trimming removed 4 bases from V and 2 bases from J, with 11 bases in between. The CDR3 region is CASSGGGKTNEKLFF. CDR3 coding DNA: TGTGCCAGCAGTGGCGGCGGGAAGACTAATGAAAAACTGTTTTTT.

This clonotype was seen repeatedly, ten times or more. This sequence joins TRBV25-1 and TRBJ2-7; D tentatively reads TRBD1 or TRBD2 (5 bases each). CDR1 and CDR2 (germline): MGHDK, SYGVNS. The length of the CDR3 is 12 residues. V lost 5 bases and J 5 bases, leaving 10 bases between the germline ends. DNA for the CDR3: TGTGCCAGCAGTCTCAGGGACCACGAGCAGTACTTC. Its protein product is CASSLRDHEQYF.

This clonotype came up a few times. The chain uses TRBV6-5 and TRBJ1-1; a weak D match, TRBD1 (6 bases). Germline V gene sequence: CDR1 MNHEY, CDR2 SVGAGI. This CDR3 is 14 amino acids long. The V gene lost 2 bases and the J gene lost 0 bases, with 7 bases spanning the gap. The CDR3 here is CASSYGQMNTEAFF. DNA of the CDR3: TGTGCCAGCAGTTACGGACAGATGAACACTGAAGCTTTCTTT.

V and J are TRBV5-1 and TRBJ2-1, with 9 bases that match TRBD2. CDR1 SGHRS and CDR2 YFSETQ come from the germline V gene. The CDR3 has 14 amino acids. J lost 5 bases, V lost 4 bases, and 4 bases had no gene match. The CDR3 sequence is CASSVPSGNNEQFF. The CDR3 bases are TGCGCCAGCAGCGTACCTAGCGGGAACAATGAGCAGTTCTTC.

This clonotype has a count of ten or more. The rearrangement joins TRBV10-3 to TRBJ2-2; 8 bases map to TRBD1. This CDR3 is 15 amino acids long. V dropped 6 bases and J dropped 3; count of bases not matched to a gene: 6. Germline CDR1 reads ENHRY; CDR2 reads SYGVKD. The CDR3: CAIRAGGGYTGELFF. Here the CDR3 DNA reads TGTGCCATCAGGGCAGGGGGCGGCTACACCGGGGAGCTGTTTTTT.

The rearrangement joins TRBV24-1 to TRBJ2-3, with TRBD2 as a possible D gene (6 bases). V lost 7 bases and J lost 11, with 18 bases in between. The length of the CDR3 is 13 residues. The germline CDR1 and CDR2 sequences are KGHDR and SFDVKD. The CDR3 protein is CATSRDSSSMQYF. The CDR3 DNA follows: TGTGCCACCAGCAGGGACTCGTCCTCGATGCAGTATTTT.

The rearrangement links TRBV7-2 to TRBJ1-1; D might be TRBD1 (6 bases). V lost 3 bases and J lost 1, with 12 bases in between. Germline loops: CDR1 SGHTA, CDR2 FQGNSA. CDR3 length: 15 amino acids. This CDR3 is CASSFGGGRNTEAFF. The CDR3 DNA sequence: TGTGCCAGCAGCTTTGGAGGGGGGCGGAACACTGAAGCTTTCTTT.

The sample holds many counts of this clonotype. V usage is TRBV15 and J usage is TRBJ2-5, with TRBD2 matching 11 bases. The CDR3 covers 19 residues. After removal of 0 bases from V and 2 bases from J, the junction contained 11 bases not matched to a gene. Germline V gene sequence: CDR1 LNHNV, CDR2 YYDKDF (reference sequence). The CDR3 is CATSRDFLAGGQFQETQYF. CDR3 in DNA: TGTGCCACCAGCAGAGATTTCCTAGCGGGGGGTCAATTTCAAGAGACCCAGTACTTC.

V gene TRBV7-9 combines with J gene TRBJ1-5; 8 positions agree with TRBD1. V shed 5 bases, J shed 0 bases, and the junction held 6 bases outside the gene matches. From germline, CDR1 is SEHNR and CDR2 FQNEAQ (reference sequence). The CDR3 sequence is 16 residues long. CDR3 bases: TGTGCCAGCAGCCCTCAGGGGGCCGCTAGCAATCAGCCCCAGCATTTT. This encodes CASSPQGAASNQPQHF.

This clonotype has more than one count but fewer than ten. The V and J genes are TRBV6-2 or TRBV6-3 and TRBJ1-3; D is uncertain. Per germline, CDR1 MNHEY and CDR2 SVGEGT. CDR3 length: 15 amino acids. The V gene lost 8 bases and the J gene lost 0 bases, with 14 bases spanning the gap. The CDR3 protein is CASRLSASSGNTIYF. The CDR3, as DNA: TGTGCCAGCCGCCTGTCAGCTTCCTCTGGAAACACCATATATTTT.

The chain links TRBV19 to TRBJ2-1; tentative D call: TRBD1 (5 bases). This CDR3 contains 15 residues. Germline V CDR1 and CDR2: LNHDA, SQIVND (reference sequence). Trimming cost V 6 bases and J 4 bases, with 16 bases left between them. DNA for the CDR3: TGTGCCAGTAGCATGTCCAGGGAAAGTTACAATGAGCAGTTCTTC. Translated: CASSMSRESYNEQFF.

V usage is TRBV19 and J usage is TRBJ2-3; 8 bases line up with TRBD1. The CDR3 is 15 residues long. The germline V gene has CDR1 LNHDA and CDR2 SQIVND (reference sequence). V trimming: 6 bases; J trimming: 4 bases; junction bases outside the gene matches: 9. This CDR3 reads CASSLGQGGADTQYF. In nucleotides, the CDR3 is TGTGCCAGTAGCCTAGGACAGGGAGGAGCAGATACGCAGTATTTT.

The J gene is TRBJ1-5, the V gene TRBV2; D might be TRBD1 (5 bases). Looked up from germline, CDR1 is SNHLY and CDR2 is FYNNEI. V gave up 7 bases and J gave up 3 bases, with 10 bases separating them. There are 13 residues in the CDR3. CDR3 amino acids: CASTRDVNQPQHF. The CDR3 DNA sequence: TGTGCCAGCACGAGGGACGTCAATCAGCCCCAGCATTTT.

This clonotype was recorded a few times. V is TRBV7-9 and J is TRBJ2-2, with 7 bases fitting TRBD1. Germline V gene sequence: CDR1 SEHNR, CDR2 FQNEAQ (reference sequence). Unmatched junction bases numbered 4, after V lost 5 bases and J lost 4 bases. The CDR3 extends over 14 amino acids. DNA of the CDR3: TGTGCCAGCAGCACCGACAGGGCCACCGGGGAGCTGTTTTTT. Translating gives CASSTDRATGELFF.

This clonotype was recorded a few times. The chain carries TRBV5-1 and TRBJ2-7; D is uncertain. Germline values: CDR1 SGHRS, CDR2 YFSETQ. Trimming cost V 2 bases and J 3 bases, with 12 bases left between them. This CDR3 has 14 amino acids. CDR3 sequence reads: CASSLSGGDYEQYF. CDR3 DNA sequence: TGCGCCAGCAGCTTATCGGGCGGAGACTACGAGCAGTACTTC.

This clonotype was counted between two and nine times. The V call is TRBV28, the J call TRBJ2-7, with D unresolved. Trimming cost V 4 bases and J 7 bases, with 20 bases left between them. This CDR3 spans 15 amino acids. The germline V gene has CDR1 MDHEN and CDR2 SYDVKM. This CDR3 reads CASSSTGSSVGEQYF. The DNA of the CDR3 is TGTGCCAGCAGTTCAACCGGATCCTCGGTTGGGGAGCAGTACTTC.

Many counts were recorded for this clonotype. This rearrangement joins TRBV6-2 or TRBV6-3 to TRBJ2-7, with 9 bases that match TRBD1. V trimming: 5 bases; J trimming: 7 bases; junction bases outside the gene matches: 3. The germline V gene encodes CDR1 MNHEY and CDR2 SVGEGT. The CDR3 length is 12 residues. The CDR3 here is CASSMDRGEQYF. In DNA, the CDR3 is TGTGCCAGCAGTATGGACAGGGGTGAGCAGTACTTC.

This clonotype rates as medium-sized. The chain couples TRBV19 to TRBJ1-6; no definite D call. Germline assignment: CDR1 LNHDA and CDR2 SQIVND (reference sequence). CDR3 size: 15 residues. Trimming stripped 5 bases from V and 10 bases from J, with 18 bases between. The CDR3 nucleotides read TGTGCCAGTAGTCTCGCCGGGTTCGGCAACTCACCCCTCCACTTT. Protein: CASSLAGFGNSPLHF.

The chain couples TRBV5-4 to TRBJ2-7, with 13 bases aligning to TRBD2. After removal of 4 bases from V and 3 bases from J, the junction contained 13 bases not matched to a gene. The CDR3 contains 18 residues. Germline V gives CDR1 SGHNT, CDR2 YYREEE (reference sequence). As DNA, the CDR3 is TGTGCCAGCAGCCCGCCCCCAGGGACTAGCGGGAAAGGCTACGAGCAGTACTTC. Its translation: CASSPPPGTSGKGYEQYF.